The 29 T cell receptor beta chains given below trace back to one sample, sequenced in a study of control samples from healthy donors and cancer patients. Assay used: immunoSEQ multiplex PCR; TCRdb lists only in-frame clones, some missing. The top ten hold 1.5% to 2% of the sample, which has 50,000 to 55,000 clones, roughly 87% seen once. The sequenced material came from PBMCs. The source is a man aged 35-49 years with colorectal cancer.

The chain has TRBV7-9 and TRBJ1-1; unclear D gene. This CDR3 has 13 amino acids. With 7 bases removed from V and 5 bases from J, the gap between germline ends came to 14 bases. The germline V gene encodes CDR1 SEHNR and CDR2 FQNEAQ (reference sequence). CDR3 loop: CASKGGKRTEAFF. The CDR3 DNA follows: TGTGCCAGCAAGGGAGGGAAGCGAACTGAAGCTTTCTTT.

The V gene is TRBV11-3, the J gene TRBJ1-2; 7 bases line up with TRBD1. Per the germline V gene, CDR1 is SGHNT and CDR2 is YENEEA. The CDR3 contains 12 residues. Unmatched junction bases numbered 7, after V lost 5 bases and J lost 10 bases. The CDR3 reads CASSDRASFYTF. The CDR3 DNA reads TGTGCCAGCAGCGACAGGGCGAGCTTCTACACCTTC.

The CDR3 nucleotides are TGCAGCGTTACTCCGAGATACAATGAGCAGTTCTTC. This gives the protein CSVTPRYNEQFF. The chain joins TRBV29-1 to TRBJ2-1; D uncertain. CDR3 length: 12 residues. From germline, CDR1 is SQVTM and CDR2 ANQGSEA. The V and J ends lost 5 bases and 4 bases respectively, with 9 bases between them.

This rearrangement joins TRBV11-3 to TRBJ2-1; D tentatively reads TRBD1 or TRBD2 (5 bases each). Deletions cut 4 bases from V and 8 bases from J, with 30 bases between. Germline assignment: CDR1 SGHNT and CDR2 YENEEA. The CDR3 consists of 19 residues. This CDR3 reads CASSSSGFGPGPMPDEQFF. The CDR3, as DNA: TGTGCCAGCAGCTCTTCGGGATTTGGCCCGGGACCCATGCCGGATGAGCAGTTCTTC.

This clone was counted a single time. The chain has TRBV27 and TRBJ2-5, with 7 bases that match TRBD2. The germline gives CDR1 MNHEY, CDR2 SMNVEV (reference sequence). V dropped 0 bases and J dropped 5; count of bases not matched to a gene: 9. The CDR3 is 16 residues long. The CDR3 nucleotides read TGTGCCAGCAGTTTATCGGCGGGAGAAGTAGCGGAGACCCAGTACTTC. Translation gives CASSLSAGEVAETQYF.

The chain recombines TRBV2 with TRBJ1-2; 7 positions match TRBD1. CDR1 is SNHLY and CDR2 is FYNNEI in the germline V gene. The CDR3 has 15 amino acids. V shed 4 bases and J 4 bases; nucleotides not matched to a gene: 9. The CDR3 DNA reads TGTGCCAGCAGTGCATTGGGACAGCCAATCTATGGCTACACCTTC. Translated: CASSALGQPIYGYTF.

The chain combines TRBV10-3 with TRBJ2-7; no clear D. Germline V CDR1 and CDR2: ENHRY, SYGVKD. V lost 6 bases, J lost 4 bases, and 10 bases lay in between. CDR3 size: 12 residues. The CDR3 protein is CAISDAEYEQYF. For the CDR3, the DNA is TGTGCCATCAGCGATGCAGAGTACGAGCAGTACTTC.

The V call is TRBV11-2, the J call TRBJ2-1, with 11 positions matching TRBD2. Germline V gene lookup returns CDR1 SGHAT and CDR2 FQNNGV. V trimming: 1 base; J trimming: 10 bases; junction bases outside the gene matches: 12. The CDR3 covers 17 residues. CDR3 in amino acids: CASSLVLTSGTDVEQFF. CDR3 nucleotide sequence: TGTGCCAGCAGCTTAGTGCTGACTAGCGGGACCGACGTGGAGCAGTTCTTC.

The V call is TRBV11-2, the J call TRBJ1-3, with D uncertain. The CDR3 length is 15 residues. Trimming shortened V by 1 base and J by 2 bases, and 9 bases separated the two germline ends. Germline V gene data show CDR1 as SGHAT and CDR2 as FQNNGV. Here the CDR3 reads CASSLVYKTGNTIYF. The CDR3 DNA reads as TGTGCCAGCAGCTTAGTGTACAAAACTGGAAACACCATATATTTT.

The chain links TRBV10-2 to TRBJ2-2; the match to TRBD2 covers 8 bases. V lost 5 bases, J lost 4 bases, and 6 bases stayed unmatched. Germline assignment: CDR1 WSHSY and CDR2 SAAADI. This CDR3 has 15 amino acids. The CDR3 protein is CASSLLLAGTGELFF. The DNA for the CDR3 is TGCGCCAGCAGTTTGCTCCTAGCGGGCACCGGGGAGCTGTTTTTT.

The chain carries TRBV5-1 and TRBJ2-1; TRBD2 agrees at 12 bases. The V gene's germline CDR1 is SGHRS and CDR2 YFSETQ. The CDR3 contains 17 residues. V gave up 6 bases and J gave up 4 bases; unmatched junction bases: 11. The CDR3 DNA reads TGCGCCAGCACCCAACTGACTAGCGGGAGTCTATACAATGAGCAGTTCTTC. This gives the protein CASTQLTSGSLYNEQFF.

The chain has TRBV7-9 and TRBJ2-6; D is possibly TRBD1 or TRBD2 (5 bases each). V was clipped by 5 bases and J by 4 bases, with 15 bases between them. CDR3 length equals 16 residues. CDR1 and CDR2 from the germline V gene are SEHNR and FQNEAQ (reference sequence). CDR3 nucleotides: TGTGCCAGCAGCACCCGGGACGACGTAGGGGCCAACGTCCTGACTTTC. This codes for CASSTRDDVGANVLTF.

The V call is TRBV9, the J call TRBJ1-1; D is undetermined. CDR3 size: 13 residues. CDR1 is SGDLS, CDR2 YYNGEE, per germline. V was pared by 2 bases and J by 0 bases, with 5 bases between. The CDR3 loop is CASSVEMNTEAFF. CDR3 bases: TGTGCCAGCAGCGTCGAGATGAACACTGAAGCTTTCTTT.

In DNA form, the CDR3 reads TGCGCCAGCAGCCCAGGGACAGTGCAGAATGAAAAACTGTTTTTT. Amino acids: CASSPGTVQNEKLFF. The chain uses TRBV4-1 and TRBJ1-4, with 7 bases matching TRBD1. The V gene's germline CDR1 is MGHRA and CDR2 YSYEKL. This CDR3 contains 15 residues. Unmatched junction bases numbered 7, after V lost 4 bases and J lost 5 bases.

This clone was picked up one time. The chain combines TRBV7-9 with TRBJ1-5, with D possibly matching TRBD1 (5 bases). Germline CDR1 reads SEHNR; CDR2 reads FQNEAQ (reference sequence). There are 14 residues in the CDR3. The V end lost 5 bases, the J end lost 4 bases, and 12 bases lay between the germline ends. This CDR3 reads CASSGVGTNQPQHF. The CDR3 bases are TGTGCCAGCAGCGGGGTGGGGACGAATCAGCCCCAGCATTTT.

V and J are TRBV11-3 and TRBJ1-1; D gene unclear. Germline loops: CDR1 SGHNT, CDR2 YENEEA. The CDR3 length is 13 residues. Between the trimmed V and J ends, which lost 2 bases and 6 bases, there was a span of 10 bases. The CDR3 region is CASSLRIGSEAFF. CDR3 nucleotide sequence: TGTGCCAGCAGCTTACGAATAGGGTCTGAAGCTTTCTTT.

This chain joins TRBV14 and TRBJ2-5, with D unresolved. The germline V gene encodes CDR1 SGHDN and CDR2 FVKESK. The CDR3 is made up of 11 amino acids. Trimming removed 1 base from V and 7 bases from J, with 4 bases in between. This chain's CDR3 is CASSQAGTQYF. The CDR3 region has the DNA TGTGCCAGCAGCCAAGCGGGGACCCAGTACTTC.

This clone was recorded a few times. The genes are TRBV28 and TRBJ2-7; either TRBD1 or TRBD2 may supply D (7 bases each). CDR3 length: 17 residues. Germline CDR1 and CDR2: MDHEN and SYDVKM. The V end was cut by 5 bases, the J end by 7 bases, with 27 bases between. The CDR3 loop reads CASSPRKGAGAPLEQYF. The CDR3 nucleotides are TGTGCCAGCAGTCCGAGGAAGGGGGCGGGAGCGCCCCTGGAGCAGTACTTC.

The chain employs TRBV24-1 and TRBJ1-5; D gene ambiguous. The V end lost 1 base, the J end lost 5 bases, and 5 bases lay between the germline ends. From germline, CDR1 is KGHDR and CDR2 SFDVKD. The CDR3 loop spans 13 amino acids. In DNA form, the CDR3 reads TGTGCCACCAGTGATTTTGGCGATCAGCCCCAGCATTTT. Encoded protein: CATSDFGDQPQHF.

The chain is built from TRBV9 and TRBJ2-2; D might be TRBD1 (6 bases). The germline V and J ends were trimmed by 5 bases and 5 bases, with 13 bases remaining between them. CDR3 size: 14 residues. Germline assignment: CDR1 SGDLS and CDR2 YYNGEE. This chain's CDR3 is CASSSTDRTGELFF. DNA of the CDR3: TGTGCCAGCAGTTCTACCGACAGGACCGGGGAGCTGTTTTTT. The full variable domain, its missing parts supplied by reference TRBV9 and TRBJ2-2, is DSGVTQTPKHLITATGQRVTLRCSPRSGDLSVYWYQQSLDQGLQFLIQYYNGEERAKGNILERFSAQQFPDLHSELNLSSLELGDSALYFCASSSTDRTGELFFGEGSRLTVL.

V is TRBV5-4 and J is TRBJ2-4, with 7 bases lining up with TRBD2. Germline V gene sequence: CDR1 SGHNT, CDR2 YYREEE (reference sequence). The CDR3 is 16 amino acids. V lost 0 bases to trimming and J lost 3 bases; unmatched junction nucleotides: 6. Here the CDR3 DNA reads TGTGCCAGCAGCTTGGATAGTGGCGGGGGCAAAAACATTCAGTACTTC. It yields the protein CASSLDSGGGKNIQYF.

This sequence joins TRBV7-9 and TRBJ1-2, with unresolved D. Germline CDR1 reads SEHNR; CDR2 reads FQNEAQ (reference sequence). Trimming stripped 2 bases from V and 0 bases from J, with 10 bases between. The CDR3 extends over 15 amino acids. CDR3 sequence (DNA): TGTGCCAGCAGCTTATCGGACCTTGCTAACTATGGCTACACCTTC. Its translation is CASSLSDLANYGYTF.

The gene calls are TRBV18 and TRBJ1-3; D remains ambiguous. Germline loops: CDR1 KGHSH, CDR2 LQKENI. V lost 1 base and J lost 5, with 9 bases in between. The CDR3 has 14 amino acids. The CDR3 nucleotides are TGTGCCAGCTCACCACTTGTGGGGAGAAACACCATATATTTT. This sequence encodes CASSPLVGRNTIYF.

This chain uses TRBV19 with TRBJ1-1; TRBD1 agrees at 8 bases. CDR3 length: 14 amino acids. Germline V lookup: CDR1 LNHDA, CDR2 SQIVND (reference sequence). Trimming cost V 2 bases and J 6 bases; bases outside gene matches: 5. The CDR3 region is CASSIQGARAEAFF. Written as DNA, the CDR3 is TGTGCCAGTAGTATACAGGGGGCTAGGGCTGAAGCTTTCTTT.

The CDR3: CASSQGNEQFF. DNA for the CDR3: TGTGCCAGCAGCCAAGGCAATGAGCAGTTCTTC. J is TRBJ2-1 and V is TRBV5-6, with unresolved D. Trimming stripped 4 bases from V and 6 bases from J, with 5 bases between. This CDR3 has 11 amino acids. CDR1 SGHDT and CDR2 YYEEEE come from the germline V gene.

The chain employs TRBV11-3 and TRBJ2-1; TRBD2 agrees at 12 bases. CDR1 SGHNT and CDR2 YENEEA come from the germline V gene. Germline trimming cut 2 bases from V and 3 bases from J; bases unmatched to any gene: 5. The CDR3 sequence is 17 residues long. This CDR3 reads CASSLSTSGRLYNEQFF. CDR3 DNA: TGTGCCAGCAGCTTATCGACTAGCGGGAGACTCTACAATGAGCAGTTCTTC.

The genes are TRBV18 and TRBJ1-5, with D possibly being TRBD1 (5 bases). CDR3 length: 17 amino acids. CDR1 is KGHSH, CDR2 LQKENI, per germline. Trimming shortened V by 6 bases and J by 0 bases, and 18 bases separated the two germline ends. The CDR3 spells CASSYSSGFGSNQPQHF. The CDR3 DNA reads TGTGCCAGCTCTTACAGCTCAGGGTTTGGTAGCAATCAGCCCCAGCATTTT. The variable domain in full, with the rest retrieved from reference TRBV18 and TRBJ1-5, is NAGVMQNPRHLVRRRGQEARLRCSPMKGHSHVYWYRQLPEEGLKFMVYLQKENIIDESGMPKERFSAEFPKEGPSILRIQQVVRGDSAAYFCASSYSSGFGSNQPQHFGDGTRLSIL.

This sequence joins TRBV21-1 and TRBJ2-4; the table's D call TRBD1 went unverified against the DNA. TRBV21-1 is shown as a pseudogene. This CDR3 is built from 18 residues. The CDR3, as DNA: TGTGCCAGCAGCAAATTGTTGGGGGCGTTAGTGACCAAAAACATTCAGTACTTC. Protein: CASSKLLGALVTKNIQYF.

The chain couples TRBV6-5 to TRBJ1-5; 8 nucleotides match TRBD1. With V trimmed by 8 bases and J by 4 bases, 4 bases remained unmatched. Germline V gene sequence: CDR1 MNHEY, CDR2 SVGAGI. This CDR3 comprises 13 residues. CDR3 residues: CASHRGRNQPQHF. The CDR3 nucleotides are TGTGCCAGCCACAGGGGGAGGAATCAGCCCCAGCATTTT.